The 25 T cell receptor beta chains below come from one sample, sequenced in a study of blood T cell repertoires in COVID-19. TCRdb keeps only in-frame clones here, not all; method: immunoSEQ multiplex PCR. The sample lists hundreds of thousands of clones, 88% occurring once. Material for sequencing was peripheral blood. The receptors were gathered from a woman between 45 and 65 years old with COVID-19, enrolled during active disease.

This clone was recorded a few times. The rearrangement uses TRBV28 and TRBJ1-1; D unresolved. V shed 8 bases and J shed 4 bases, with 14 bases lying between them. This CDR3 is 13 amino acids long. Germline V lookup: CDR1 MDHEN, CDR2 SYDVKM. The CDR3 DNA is TGTGCCAGCTCCCGCGTGGGAGTCACTGAAGCTTTCTTT. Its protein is CASSRVGVTEAFF.

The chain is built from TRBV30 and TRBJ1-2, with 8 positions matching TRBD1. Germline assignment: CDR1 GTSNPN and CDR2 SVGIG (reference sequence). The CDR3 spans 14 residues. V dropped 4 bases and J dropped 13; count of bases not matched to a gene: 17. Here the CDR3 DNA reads TGTGCCTGGACCCTACGGCAGGGGGCCGGGCGGTGCACCTTC. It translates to CAWTLRQGAGRCTF.

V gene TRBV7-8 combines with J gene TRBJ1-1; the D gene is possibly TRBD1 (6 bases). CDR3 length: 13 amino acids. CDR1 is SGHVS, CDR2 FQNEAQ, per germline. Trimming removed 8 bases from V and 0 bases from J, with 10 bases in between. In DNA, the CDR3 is TGTGCCAGCGGCCGGGACATGAACACTGAAGCTTTCTTT. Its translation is CASGRDMNTEAFF. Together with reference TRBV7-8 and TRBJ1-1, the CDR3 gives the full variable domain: GAGVSQSPRYKVAKRGQDVALRCDPISGHVSLFWYQQALGQGPEFLTYFQNEAQLDKSGLPSDRFFAERPEGSVSTLKIQRTQQEDSAVYLCASGRDMNTEAFFGQGTRLTVV.

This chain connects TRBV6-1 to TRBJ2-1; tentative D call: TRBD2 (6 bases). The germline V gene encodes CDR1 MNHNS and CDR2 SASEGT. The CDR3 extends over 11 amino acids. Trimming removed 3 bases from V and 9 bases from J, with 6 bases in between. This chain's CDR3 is CASSDSGEQFF. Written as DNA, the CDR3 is TGTGCCAGCAGTGATAGCGGTGAGCAGTTCTTC.

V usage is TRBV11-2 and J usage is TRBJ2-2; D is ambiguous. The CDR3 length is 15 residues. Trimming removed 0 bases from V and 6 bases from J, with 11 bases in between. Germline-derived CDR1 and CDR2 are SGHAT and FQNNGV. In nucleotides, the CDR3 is TGTGCCAGCAGCTTAGATTTAGCTTACTCCGGGGAGCTGTTTTTT. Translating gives CASSLDLAYSGELFF.

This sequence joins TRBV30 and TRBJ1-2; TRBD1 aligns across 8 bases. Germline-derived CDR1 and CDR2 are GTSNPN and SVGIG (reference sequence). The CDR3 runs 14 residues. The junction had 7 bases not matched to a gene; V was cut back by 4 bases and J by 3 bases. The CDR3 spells CAWTLTDRDYGYTF. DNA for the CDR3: TGTGCCTGGACACTGACGGACAGGGACTATGGCTACACCTTC. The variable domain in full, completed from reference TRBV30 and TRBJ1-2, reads SQTIHQWPATLVQPVGSPLSLECTVEGTSNPNLYWYRQAAGRGLQLLFYSVGIGQISSEVPQNLSASRPQDRQFILSSKKLLLSDSGFYLCAWTLTDRDYGYTFGSGTRLTVV.

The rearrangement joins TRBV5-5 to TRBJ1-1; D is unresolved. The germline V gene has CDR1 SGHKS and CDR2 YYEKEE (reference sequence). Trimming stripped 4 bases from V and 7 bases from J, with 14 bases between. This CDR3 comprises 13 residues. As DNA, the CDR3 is TGTGCCAGCAGCGGAAGAGGCGGACTTGAAGCTTTCTTT. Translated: CASSGRGGLEAFF. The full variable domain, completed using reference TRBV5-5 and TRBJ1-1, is DAGVTQSPTHLIKTRGQQVTLRCSPISGHKSVSWYQQVLGQGPQFIFQYYEKEERGRGNFPDRFSARQFPNYSSELNVNALLLGDSALYLCASSGRGGLEAFFGQGTRLTVV.

CDR3 residues: CASSSLDRLPGDTQYF. As DNA, the CDR3 is TGTGCCAGCAGTTCTCTAGACAGACTCCCTGGGGATACGCAGTATTTT. The gene calls are TRBV28 and TRBJ2-3; D perhaps matches TRBD1 (5 bases). The germline CDR1 and CDR2 sequences are MDHEN and SYDVKM. CDR3 length: 16 residues. Trimming removed 4 bases at V and 6 bases at J, with 20 bases between.

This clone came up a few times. In DNA, the CDR3 is TGTGCCATCAGTGAGCCCCCCAGGGCCCTCCACTTT. This sequence encodes CAISEPPRALHF. The chain recombines TRBV10-3 with TRBJ1-6; D is possibly TRBD1 (5 bases). This CDR3 has 12 residues. The germline CDR1 and CDR2 sequences are ENHRY and SYGVKD. Trimming cost V 2 bases and J 14 bases, with 10 bases left between them.

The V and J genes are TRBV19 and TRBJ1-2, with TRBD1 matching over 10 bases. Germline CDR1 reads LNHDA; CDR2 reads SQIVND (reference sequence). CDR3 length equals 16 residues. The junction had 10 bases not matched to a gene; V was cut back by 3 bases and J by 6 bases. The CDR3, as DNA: TGTGCCAGTAGTATCCGACAGGGGGCCTTACCCCATGGCTACACCTTC. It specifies CASSIRQGALPHGYTF.

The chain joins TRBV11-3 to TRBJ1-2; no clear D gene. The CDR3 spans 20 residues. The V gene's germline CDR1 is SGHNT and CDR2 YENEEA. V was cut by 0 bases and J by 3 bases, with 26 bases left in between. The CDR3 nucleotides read TGTGCCAGCAGCTTAGACAGTATTCGAGGAGGAGCGAATCCTTACTATGGCTACACCTTC. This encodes CASSLDSIRGGANPYYGYTF.

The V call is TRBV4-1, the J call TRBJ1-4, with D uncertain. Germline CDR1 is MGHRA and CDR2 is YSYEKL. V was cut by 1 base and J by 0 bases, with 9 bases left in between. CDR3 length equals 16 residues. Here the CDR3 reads CASSQGLRSTNEKLFF. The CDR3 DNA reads TGCGCCAGCAGCCAAGGCCTCCGGTCAACTAATGAAAAACTGTTTTTT.

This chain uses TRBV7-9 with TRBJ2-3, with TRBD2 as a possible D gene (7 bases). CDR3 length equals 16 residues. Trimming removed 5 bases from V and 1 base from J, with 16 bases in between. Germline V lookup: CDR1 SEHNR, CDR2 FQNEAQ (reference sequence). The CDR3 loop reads CASSPQGGGGTDTQYF. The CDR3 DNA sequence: TGTGCCAGCAGCCCACAAGGAGGGGGGGGCACAGATACGCAGTATTTT.

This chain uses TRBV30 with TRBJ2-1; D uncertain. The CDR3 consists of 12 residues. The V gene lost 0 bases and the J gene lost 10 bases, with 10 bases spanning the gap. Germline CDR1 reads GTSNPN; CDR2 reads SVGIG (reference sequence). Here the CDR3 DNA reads TGTGCCTGGAGTGTAGCTCCCGGGGAGCAGTTCTTC. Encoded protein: CAWSVAPGEQFF.

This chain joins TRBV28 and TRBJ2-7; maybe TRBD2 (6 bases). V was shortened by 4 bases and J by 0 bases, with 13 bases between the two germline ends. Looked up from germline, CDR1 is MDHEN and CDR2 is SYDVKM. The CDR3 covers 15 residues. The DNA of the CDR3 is TGTGCCAGCAGTTCCCCGGGAGCGAACTCCTACGAGCAGTACTTC. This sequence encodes CASSSPGANSYEQYF.

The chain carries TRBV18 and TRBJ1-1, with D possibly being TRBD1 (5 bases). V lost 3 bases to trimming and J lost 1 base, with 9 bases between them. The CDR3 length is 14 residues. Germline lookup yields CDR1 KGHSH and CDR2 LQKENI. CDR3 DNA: TGTGCCAGCTCACCGCCCGACAGGAACACTGAAGCTTTCTTT. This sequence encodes CASSPPDRNTEAFF.

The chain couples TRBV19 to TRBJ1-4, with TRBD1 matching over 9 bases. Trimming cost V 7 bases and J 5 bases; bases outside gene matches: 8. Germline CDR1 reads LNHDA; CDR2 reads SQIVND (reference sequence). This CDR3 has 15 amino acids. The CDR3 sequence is CASNPRDRDNEKLFF. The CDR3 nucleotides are TGTGCCAGTAACCCAAGGGACAGGGACAATGAAAAACTGTTTTTT.

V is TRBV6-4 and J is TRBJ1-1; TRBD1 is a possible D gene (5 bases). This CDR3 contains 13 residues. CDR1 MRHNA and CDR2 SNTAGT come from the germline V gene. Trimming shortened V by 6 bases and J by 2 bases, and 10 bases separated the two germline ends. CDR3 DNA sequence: TGTGCCAGCAGCAGGGCCCGAAACACTGAAGCTTTCTTT. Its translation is CASSRARNTEAFF.

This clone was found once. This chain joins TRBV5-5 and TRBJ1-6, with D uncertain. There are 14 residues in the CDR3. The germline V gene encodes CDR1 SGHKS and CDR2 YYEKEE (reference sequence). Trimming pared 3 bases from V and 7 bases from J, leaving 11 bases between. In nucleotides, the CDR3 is TGTGCCAGCAGCTCGACTCCTACCAATTCACCCCTCCACTTT. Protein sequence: CASSSTPTNSPLHF.

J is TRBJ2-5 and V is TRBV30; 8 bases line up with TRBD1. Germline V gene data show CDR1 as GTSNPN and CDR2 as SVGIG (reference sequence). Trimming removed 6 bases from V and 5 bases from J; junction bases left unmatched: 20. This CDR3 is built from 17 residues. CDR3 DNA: TGTGCCTGTTACAGAACAGAATTGGACAGGGCAGGGGAGACCCAGTACTTC. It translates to CACYRTELDRAGETQYF.

CDR3 region: CASSEANARSLPYGYTF. CDR3 coding DNA: TGTGCCAGCAGTGAAGCAAACGCCCGGAGCCTTCCTTATGGCTACACCTTC. The chain carries TRBV2 and TRBJ1-2, with D unresolved. This CDR3 spans 17 amino acids. CDR1 SNHLY and CDR2 FYNNEI come from the germline V gene. The V end lost 0 bases, the J end lost 5 bases, and 19 bases lay between the germline ends.

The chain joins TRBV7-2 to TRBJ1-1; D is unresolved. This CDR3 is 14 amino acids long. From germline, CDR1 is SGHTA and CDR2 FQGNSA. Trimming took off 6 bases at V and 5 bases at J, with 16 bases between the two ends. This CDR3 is CASRPTWRGTEAFF. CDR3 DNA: TGTGCCAGCAGACCTACCTGGAGAGGAACTGAAGCTTTCTTT.

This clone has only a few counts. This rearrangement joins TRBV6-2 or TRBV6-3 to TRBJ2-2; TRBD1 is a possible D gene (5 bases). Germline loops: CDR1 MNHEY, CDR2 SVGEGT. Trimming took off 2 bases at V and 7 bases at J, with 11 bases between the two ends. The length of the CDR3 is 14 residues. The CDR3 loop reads CASSYGQGRGELFF. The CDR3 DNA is TGTGCCAGCAGTTACGGCCAGGGTCGCGGGGAGCTGTTTTTT.

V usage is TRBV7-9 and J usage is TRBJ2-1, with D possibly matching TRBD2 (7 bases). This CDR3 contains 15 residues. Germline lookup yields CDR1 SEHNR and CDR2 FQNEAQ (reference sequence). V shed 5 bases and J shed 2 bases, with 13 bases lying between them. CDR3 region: CASSQKGGPYNEQFF. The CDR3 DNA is TGTGCCAGCAGCCAGAAGGGGGGGCCCTACAATGAGCAGTTCTTC.

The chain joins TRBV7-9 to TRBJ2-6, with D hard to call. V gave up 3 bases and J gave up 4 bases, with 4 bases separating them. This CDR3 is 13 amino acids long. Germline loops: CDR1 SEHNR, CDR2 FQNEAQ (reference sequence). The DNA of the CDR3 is TGTGCCAGCAGCTTCGGGGGGGCCAACGTCCTGACTTTC. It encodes CASSFGGANVLTF.